The present TCR beta chain was sequenced within a study of shared clonotypes between healthy human individuals. Study-wide results and limits: In a handful of donors, roughly 5.2% of naive CD4 clonotypes appeared in common. Estimated richness values were generally larger in naive subsets than in memory subsets. Only blood samples were collected, and tissue repertoires likely differ.

Germline assignment: CDR1 MNHNS and CDR2 SASEGT. This CDR3 has 15 residues. The V end lost 3 bases, the J end lost 6 bases, and 15 bases lay between the germline ends. The test was conducted at deep level. Assay: immunoSEQ multiplex PCR; the TCRdb copy retains only in-frame clones and omits some. The repertoire holds approximately 720,000 clones, 55% to 75% seen once, with less than 2% in the top ten. Turning to this clone: Its antigen remains unknown.

This chain joins TRBV6-1 and TRBJ2-1; D tentatively fits TRBD1 or TRBD2 (5 bases each). This receptor was identified in a woman in her twenties or thirties in good health. Sequencing was done on a sample of memory CD4+ T cells sorted from blood. Specified subset: CD45RA-negative fraction. The CDR3 DNA sequence: TGTGCCAGCAGTGATTTGGCCTCGAGGGGCAATGAGCAGTTCTTC. This codes for CASSDLASRGNEQFF.